This passage covers 25 T cell receptor beta chains from one sample sequenced in a study of blood T cell repertoires in COVID-19. The data were produced by immunoSEQ multiplex PCR, yet TCRdb's version contains in-frame clones alone and is incomplete. In the table there are approximately 270,000 clones, roughly nine tenths of which are singletons. Specimen: PBMCs or T cells enriched from blood (not recorded which). These receptors all come from a woman in her fifties or sixties who had recovered from COVID-19.

This clone showed up just once. The gene calls are TRBV5-1 and TRBJ2-1; TRBD1 might be the D (6 bases). CDR1 is SGHRS, CDR2 YFSETQ, per germline. The CDR3 is 15 amino acids. V lost 0 bases to trimming and J lost 5 bases, with 12 bases between them. CDR3 in amino acids: CASSLGQGLDNEQFF. The CDR3, as DNA: TGCGCCAGCAGCTTGGGCCAGGGGTTGGACAATGAGCAGTTCTTC.

This clone has only one observation. The rearrangement uses TRBV9 and TRBJ1-1; no clear D gene. CDR1 and CDR2 (germline): SGDLS, YYNGEE. Trimming cost V 3 bases and J 11 bases, with 17 bases left between them. This CDR3 region has 13 residues. This CDR3 is CASSERTSETAFF. The CDR3 region has the DNA TGTGCCAGCAGCGAGCGGACCTCGGAGACCGCTTTCTTT.

The rearrangement joins TRBV7-6 to TRBJ2-1; the D gene is possibly TRBD1 (6 bases). V lost 5 bases and J lost 11, with 16 bases in between. The germline gives CDR1 SGHVS, CDR2 FNYEAQ. This CDR3 region has 13 residues. As DNA, the CDR3 is TGTGCCAGCAGCGCATCCGGGACACAAAAGCAGTTCTTC. It yields the protein CASSASGTQKQFF.

The table lists this clone with a count of one. This rearrangement joins TRBV5-1 to TRBJ1-2; D perhaps matches TRBD1 (6 bases). Germline V gives CDR1 SGHRS, CDR2 YFSETQ. V lost 4 bases and J 7 bases, leaving 20 bases between the germline ends. The CDR3 has 15 amino acids. The CDR3 DNA reads TGCGCCAGCAGCAGCGTAACAGGGTCGCTAGCTGGCTACACCTTC. Amino acids: CASSSVTGSLAGYTF.

This rearrangement joins TRBV18 to TRBJ2-1, with D possibly matching TRBD2 (6 bases). Germline CDR1 KGHSH, CDR2 LQKENI. The CDR3 spans 13 residues. The V end was cut by 3 bases, the J end by 9 bases, with 12 bases between. CDR3 sequence: CASSPPGSGEQFF. CDR3 bases: TGTGCCAGCTCACCCCCGGGTAGCGGTGAGCAGTTCTTC.

The chain joins TRBV19 to TRBJ1-2; 7 nucleotides agree with TRBD1. The CDR3 spans 12 residues. From germline, CDR1 is LNHDA and CDR2 SQIVND (reference sequence). V lost 6 bases, J lost 8 bases, and 6 bases stayed unmatched. The CDR3: CASRSRGYGYTF. The CDR3 coding sequence is TGTGCCAGTAGGTCCAGGGGGTACGGCTACACCTTC.

The count of this clone is one. V gene TRBV3-1 (or the pseudogene TRBV3-2) combines with J gene TRBJ1-1; maybe TRBD1 (5 bases). The V gene's germline CDR1 is LGHDT and CDR2 YNNKEL (reference sequence). The CDR3 is 12 amino acids. Between the trimmed V and J ends, which lost 4 bases and 7 bases, there was a span of 10 bases. CDR3 in amino acids: CASSRGVDEAFF. The CDR3 nucleotides read TGTGCCAGCAGCCGGGGGGTCGATGAAGCTTTCTTT.

This chain links TRBV6-1 with TRBJ2-7, with TRBD1 identical over 9 bases. The CDR3 sequence is 16 residues long. With 2 bases clipped from V and 7 bases from J, the junction kept 12 bases outside the gene matches. From germline, CDR1 is MNHNS and CDR2 SASEGT. The CDR3 DNA follows: TGTGCCAGCAGTGAAACCGGACAGGGGTTATTCCGGGAGCAGTACTTC. This encodes CASSETGQGLFREQYF.

This sequence joins TRBV29-1 and TRBJ2-3; TRBD2 agrees at 9 bases. The J segment lost 0 bases and the V segment lost 1 base, leaving 2 bases of the junction unmatched. The CDR3 is made up of 15 amino acids. Germline CDR1 reads SQVTM; CDR2 reads ANQGSEA. Written as DNA, the CDR3 is TGCAGCGTTGAAGGGACTAGCGCTAGCACAGATACGCAGTATTTT. As protein: CSVEGTSASTDTQYF.

The genes are TRBV18 and TRBJ2-7; 9 nucleotides match TRBD1. Trimming cost V 0 bases and J 3 bases; bases outside gene matches: 0. The germline V gene encodes CDR1 KGHSH and CDR2 LQKENI. This CDR3 has 14 amino acids. Here the CDR3 reads CASSPPTGGYEQYF. DNA of the CDR3: TGTGCCAGCTCACCACCGACAGGGGGCTACGAGCAGTACTTC.

This clone appeared a single time. The rearrangement joins TRBV24-1 to TRBJ1-3; tentatively, D is TRBD1 (5 bases). Germline V lookup: CDR1 KGHDR, CDR2 SFDVKD. The CDR3 extends over 15 amino acids. Trimming stripped 3 bases from V and 0 bases from J, with 8 bases between. CDR3 region: CATSDPRGSGNTIYF. The DNA for the CDR3 is TGTGCCACCAGTGATCCTAGGGGCTCTGGAAACACCATATATTTT.

CDR3 DNA sequence: TGTGCCAGCAGCCCTCCGGGACAGAGCACAGATACGCAGTATTTT. Its translation is CASSPPGQSTDTQYF. The J gene is TRBJ2-3, the V gene TRBV9; 7 nucleotides align to TRBD1. The CDR3 spans 15 residues. The germline V gene encodes CDR1 SGDLS and CDR2 YYNGEE. V shed 4 bases and J 0 bases; nucleotides not matched to a gene: 5. The full variable domain, in which reference TRBV9 and TRBJ2-3 provide the parts outside the CDR3, is DSGVTQTPKHLITATGQRVTLRCSPRSGDLSVYWYQQSLDQGLQFLIQYYNGEERAKGNILERFSAQQFPDLHSELNLSSLELGDSALYFCASSPPGQSTDTQYFGPGTRLTVL.

This clone was picked up a small number of times. The V gene is TRBV14, the J gene TRBJ1-2, with TRBD1 as a possible D gene (5 bases). V dropped 4 bases and J dropped 6 bases, with 21 bases sitting between them. Germline V lookup: CDR1 SGHDN, CDR2 FVKESK. The CDR3 sequence is 16 residues long. The DNA of the CDR3 is TGTGCCAGCAGCCGCCTCGGGGGTAAGGGGAGAGATGGCTACACCTTC. It is translated as CASSRLGGKGRDGYTF.

This chain connects TRBV28 to TRBJ1-6; 7 bases align to TRBD1. CDR1 is MDHEN and CDR2 is SYDVKM in the germline V gene. This CDR3 region has 11 residues. After removal of 5 bases from V and 14 bases from J, the junction contained 3 bases not matched to a gene. The CDR3: CASSLDRTLHF. CDR3 nucleotide sequence: TGTGCCAGCAGTCTGGACAGGACCCTCCACTTT.

The chain links TRBV2 to TRBJ1-3, with TRBD1 identical over 9 bases. Germline CDR1 reads SNHLY; CDR2 reads FYNNEI. J gave up 9 bases and V 3 bases, and 9 bases lay outside the gene matches. CDR3 length: 15 residues. The CDR3 DNA is TGTGCCAGCAGTGATCTTACAGGGGGCTACGGCACCATATATTTT. Protein: CASSDLTGGYGTIYF.

V and J are TRBV6-5 and TRBJ2-2, with D possibly being TRBD1 (5 bases). Germline CDR1 MNHEY, CDR2 SVGAGI. The CDR3 is made up of 14 amino acids. Deletions cut 5 bases from V and 5 bases from J, with 12 bases between. The CDR3 DNA is TGTGCCAGCAGTCAGGACACCTCGACCGGGGAGCTGTTTTTT. It codes for CASSQDTSTGELFF.

In its sample, this clone was seen once. The rearrangement uses TRBV28 and TRBJ1-5, with a weak D call TRBD1 (5 bases). The germline V gene has CDR1 MDHEN and CDR2 SYDVKM. Trimming cost V 8 bases and J 4 bases, with 21 bases left between them. CDR3 length: 16 residues. CDR3 protein: CASLPQGYSLNQPQHF. CDR3 DNA sequence: TGTGCCAGCCTTCCCCAGGGCTATAGCTTGAATCAGCCCCAGCATTTT.

This clone appeared once. The CDR3 DNA is TGTGCCAGCAGCTTATTAGCCCGAGAGCAGTACTTC. Translated, it gives CASSLLAREQYF. The V and J genes are TRBV7-6 and TRBJ2-7; D is ambiguous. The CDR3 totals 12 residues. Germline-derived CDR1 and CDR2 are SGHVS and FNYEAQ. V dropped 2 bases and J dropped 7 bases, with 9 bases sitting between them.

The J gene is TRBJ1-2, the V gene TRBV30; TRBD1 matches 9 bases. V lost 3 bases and J lost 7; bases outside the gene matches: 9. This CDR3 region has 14 residues. Germline V gene data show CDR1 as GTSNPN and CDR2 as SVGIG (reference sequence). The CDR3 DNA is TGTGCCTGGAGCTTGACCGGGACAGGGTCTGGCTACACCTTC. Translated: CAWSLTGTGSGYTF.

The CDR3 is CASSPAARDRGFLSDTQYF. Written as DNA, the CDR3 is TGTGCCAGCAGTCCCGCTGCTCGGGACAGGGGCTTTTTATCAGATACGCAGTATTTT. The chain carries TRBV28 and TRBJ2-3; TRBD1 aligns across 10 bases. Trimming cost V 5 bases and J 4 bases; bases outside gene matches: 18. The CDR3 runs 19 residues. Germline lookup yields CDR1 MDHEN and CDR2 SYDVKM.

This CDR3 reads CASFWGIHTGELFF. In DNA form, the CDR3 reads TGCGCCAGCTTCTGGGGCATTCACACCGGGGAGCTGTTTTTT. The chain uses TRBV5-1 and TRBJ2-2; a possible D gene is TRBD1 (5 bases). Germline assignment: CDR1 SGHRS and CDR2 YFSETQ. CDR3 size: 14 residues. The ends were cut back, 7 bases at V and 3 bases at J, with 13 bases in the middle.

The chain couples TRBV30 to TRBJ1-4; 7 bases fit TRBD1. Germline CDR1 reads GTSNPN; CDR2 reads SVGIG (reference sequence). The CDR3 spans 16 residues. V lost 6 bases and J lost 3; bases outside the gene matches: 13. The chain's CDR3 is CACTPRFGQANEKLFF. In nucleotides, the CDR3 is TGTGCCTGCACGCCCCGCTTTGGACAGGCTAATGAAAAACTGTTTTTT.

This chain joins TRBV5-6 and TRBJ2-5; D not certain. Germline CDR1 reads SGHDT; CDR2 reads YYEEEE. Trimming took off 0 bases at V and 5 bases at J, with 14 bases between the two ends. The CDR3 has 15 residues. The CDR3, as DNA: TGTGCCAGCAGCTTGGAAGGCACACCCGGGGAGACCCAGTACTTC. This sequence encodes CASSLEGTPGETQYF.

The V gene is TRBV18, the J gene TRBJ2-2, with D possibly being TRBD2 (6 bases). The CDR3 loop spans 16 amino acids. Deletions cut 3 bases from V and 1 base from J, with 12 bases between. The germline V gene has CDR1 KGHSH and CDR2 LQKENI. In nucleotides, the CDR3 is TGTGCCAGCTCACCCTACGCGGGGAAGAACACCGGGGAGCTGTTTTTT. Amino acid sequence: CASSPYAGKNTGELFF.

This clone showed up just once. The CDR3 region has the DNA TGTGCCAGCAGAGCCGGGACAGGTCGCAATTCACCCCTCCACTTT. It translates to CASRAGTGRNSPLHF. The gene calls are TRBV9 and TRBJ1-6; 8 bases match TRBD1. The V segment lost 5 bases and the J segment 7 bases; nucleotides outside the gene matches: 8. Germline values: CDR1 SGDLS, CDR2 YYNGEE. The length of the CDR3 is 15 residues.